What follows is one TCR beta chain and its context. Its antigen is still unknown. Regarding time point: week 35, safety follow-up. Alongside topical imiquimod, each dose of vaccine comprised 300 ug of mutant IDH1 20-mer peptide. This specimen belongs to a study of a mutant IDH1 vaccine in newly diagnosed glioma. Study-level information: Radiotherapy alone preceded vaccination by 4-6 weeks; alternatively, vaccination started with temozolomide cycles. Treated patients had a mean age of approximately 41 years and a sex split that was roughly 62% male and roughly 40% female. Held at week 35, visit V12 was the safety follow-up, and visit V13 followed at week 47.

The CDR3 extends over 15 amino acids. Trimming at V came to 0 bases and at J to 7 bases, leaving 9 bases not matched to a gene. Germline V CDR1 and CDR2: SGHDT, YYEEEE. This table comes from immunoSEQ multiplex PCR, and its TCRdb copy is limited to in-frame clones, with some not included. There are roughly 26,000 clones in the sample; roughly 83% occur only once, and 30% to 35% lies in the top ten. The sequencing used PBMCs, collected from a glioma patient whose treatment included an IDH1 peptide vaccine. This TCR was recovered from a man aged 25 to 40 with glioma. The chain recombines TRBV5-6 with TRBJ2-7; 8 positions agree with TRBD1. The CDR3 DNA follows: TGTGCCAGCAGCTTGGCGCAGGGGGCAATTGGGGAGCAGTACTTC. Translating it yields CASSLAQGAIGEQYF.